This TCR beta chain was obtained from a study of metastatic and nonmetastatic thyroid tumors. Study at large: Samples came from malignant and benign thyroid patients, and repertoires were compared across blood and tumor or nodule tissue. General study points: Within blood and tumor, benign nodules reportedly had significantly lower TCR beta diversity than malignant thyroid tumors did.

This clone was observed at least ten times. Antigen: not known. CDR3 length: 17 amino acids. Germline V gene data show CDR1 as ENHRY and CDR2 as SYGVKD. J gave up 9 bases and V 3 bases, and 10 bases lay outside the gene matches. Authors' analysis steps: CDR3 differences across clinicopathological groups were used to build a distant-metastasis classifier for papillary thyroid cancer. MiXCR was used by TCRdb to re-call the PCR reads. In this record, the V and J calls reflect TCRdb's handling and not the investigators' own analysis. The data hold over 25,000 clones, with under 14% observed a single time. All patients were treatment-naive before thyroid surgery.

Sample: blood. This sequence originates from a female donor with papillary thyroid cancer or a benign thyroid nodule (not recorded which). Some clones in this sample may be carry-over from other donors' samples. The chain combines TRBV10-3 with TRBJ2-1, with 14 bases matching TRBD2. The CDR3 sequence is CAISDTKGLAGVSEQFF. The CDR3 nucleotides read TGTGCCATCAGTGATACAAAGGGACTAGCGGGAGTTAGTGAGCAGTTCTTC.